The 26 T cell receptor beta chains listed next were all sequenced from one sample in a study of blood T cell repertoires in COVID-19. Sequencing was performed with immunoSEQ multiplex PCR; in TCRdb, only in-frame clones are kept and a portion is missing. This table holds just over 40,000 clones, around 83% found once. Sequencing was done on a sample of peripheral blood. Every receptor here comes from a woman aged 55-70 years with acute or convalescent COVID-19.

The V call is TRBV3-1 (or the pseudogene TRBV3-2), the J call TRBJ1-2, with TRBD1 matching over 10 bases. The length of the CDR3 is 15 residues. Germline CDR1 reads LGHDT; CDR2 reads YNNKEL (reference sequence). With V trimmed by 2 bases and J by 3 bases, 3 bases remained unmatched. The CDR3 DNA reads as TGTGCCAGCAGCCAATGGGACAGGGGAGACTATGGCTACACCTTC. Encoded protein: CASSQWDRGDYGYTF.

In DNA, the CDR3 is TGTGCCAGCAGCTTTCGACAGGGCGCAGGACAGCCCCAGCATTTT. Translated, it gives CASSFRQGAGQPQHF. The V gene is TRBV7-2, the J gene TRBJ1-5; the match to TRBD1 covers 7 bases. The V and J ends lost 3 bases and 7 bases, in that order; junction bases with no gene match: 9. The CDR3 loop spans 15 amino acids. Germline CDR1 is SGHTA and CDR2 is FQGNSA.

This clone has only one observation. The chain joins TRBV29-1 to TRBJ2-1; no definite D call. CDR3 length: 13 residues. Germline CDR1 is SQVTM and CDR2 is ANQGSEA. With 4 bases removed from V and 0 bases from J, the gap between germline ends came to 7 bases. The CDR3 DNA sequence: TGCAGCGTTGTTCCCGTCTCCTACAATGAGCAGTTCTTC. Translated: CSVVPVSYNEQFF.

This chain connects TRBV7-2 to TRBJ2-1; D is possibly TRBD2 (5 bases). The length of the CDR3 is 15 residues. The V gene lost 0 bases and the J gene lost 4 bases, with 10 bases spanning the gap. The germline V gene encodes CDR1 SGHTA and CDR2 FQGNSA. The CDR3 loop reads CASSLANLAYNEQFF. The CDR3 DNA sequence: TGTGCCAGCAGCTTAGCTAACCTAGCTTACAATGAGCAGTTCTTC.

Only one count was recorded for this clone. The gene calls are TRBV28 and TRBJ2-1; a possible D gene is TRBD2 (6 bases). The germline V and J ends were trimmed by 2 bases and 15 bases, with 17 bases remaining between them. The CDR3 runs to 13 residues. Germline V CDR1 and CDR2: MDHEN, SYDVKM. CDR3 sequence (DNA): TGTGCCAGCAGTTTAGTGGGAGGTCGGGTGCCGTTCTTC. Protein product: CASSLVGGRVPFF.

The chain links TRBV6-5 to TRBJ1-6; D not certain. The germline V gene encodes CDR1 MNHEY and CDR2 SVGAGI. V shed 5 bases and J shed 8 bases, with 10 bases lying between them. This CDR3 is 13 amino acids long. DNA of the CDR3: TGTGCCAGCAGTCAACGGTTAGATTCACCCCTCCACTTT. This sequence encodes CASSQRLDSPLHF.

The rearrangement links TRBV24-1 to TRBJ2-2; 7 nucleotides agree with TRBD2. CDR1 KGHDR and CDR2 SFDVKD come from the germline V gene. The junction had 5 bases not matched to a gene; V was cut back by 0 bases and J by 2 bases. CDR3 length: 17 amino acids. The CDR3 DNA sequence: TGTGCCACCAGTGATTTGTATGGCGGGGGTAACACCGGGGAGCTGTTTTTT. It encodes CATSDLYGGGNTGELFF.

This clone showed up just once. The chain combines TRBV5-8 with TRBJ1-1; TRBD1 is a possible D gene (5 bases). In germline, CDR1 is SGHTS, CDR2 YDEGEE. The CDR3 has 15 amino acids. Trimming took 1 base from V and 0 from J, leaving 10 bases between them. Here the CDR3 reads CASSLWKGLNTEAFF. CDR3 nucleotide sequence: TGTGCCAGCAGCTTGTGGAAGGGGTTGAACACTGAAGCTTTCTTT.

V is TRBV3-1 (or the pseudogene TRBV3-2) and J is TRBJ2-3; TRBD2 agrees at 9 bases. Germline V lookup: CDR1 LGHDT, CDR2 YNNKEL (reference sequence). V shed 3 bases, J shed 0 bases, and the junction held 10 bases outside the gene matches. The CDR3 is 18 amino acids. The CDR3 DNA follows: TGTGCCAGCAGCCATGCTACTGTGCGGGAGGGAAGCACAGATACGCAGTATTTT. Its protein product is CASSHATVREGSTDTQYF.

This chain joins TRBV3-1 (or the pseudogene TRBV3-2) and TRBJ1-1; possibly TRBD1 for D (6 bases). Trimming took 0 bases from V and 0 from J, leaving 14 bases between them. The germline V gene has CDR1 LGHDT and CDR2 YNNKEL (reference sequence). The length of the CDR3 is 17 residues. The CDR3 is CASSQELGGHLNTEAFF. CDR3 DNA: TGTGCCAGCAGCCAAGAGCTGGGGGGGCATTTGAACACTGAAGCTTTCTTT.

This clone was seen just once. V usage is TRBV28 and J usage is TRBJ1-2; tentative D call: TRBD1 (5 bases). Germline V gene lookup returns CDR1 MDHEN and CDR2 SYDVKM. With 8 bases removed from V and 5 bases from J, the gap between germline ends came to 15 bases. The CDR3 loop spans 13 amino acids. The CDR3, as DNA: TGTGCCAGCTTGGGGGGGTCGGGGTATGGCTACACCTTC. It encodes CASLGGSGYGYTF.

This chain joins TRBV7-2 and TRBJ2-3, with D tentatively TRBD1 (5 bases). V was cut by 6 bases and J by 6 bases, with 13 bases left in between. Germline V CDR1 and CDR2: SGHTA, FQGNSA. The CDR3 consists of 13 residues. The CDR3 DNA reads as TGTGCCAGCAGTCAGGGTAGGGCGGATACGCAGTATTTT. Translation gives CASSQGRADTQYF.

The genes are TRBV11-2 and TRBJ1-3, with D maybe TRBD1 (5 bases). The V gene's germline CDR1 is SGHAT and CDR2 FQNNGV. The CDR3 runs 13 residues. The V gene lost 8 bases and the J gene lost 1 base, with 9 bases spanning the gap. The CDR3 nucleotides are TGTGCCAGCGGGGGGGTTTCTGGAAACACCATATATTTT. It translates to CASGGVSGNTIYF.

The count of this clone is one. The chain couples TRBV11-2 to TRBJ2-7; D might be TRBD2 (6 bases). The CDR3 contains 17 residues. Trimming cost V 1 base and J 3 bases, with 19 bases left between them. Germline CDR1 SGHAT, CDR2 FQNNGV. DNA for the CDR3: TGTGCCAGCAGCTTAGGGGGTAGCGGCATAAGATTCTACGAGCAGTACTTC. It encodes CASSLGGSGIRFYEQYF.

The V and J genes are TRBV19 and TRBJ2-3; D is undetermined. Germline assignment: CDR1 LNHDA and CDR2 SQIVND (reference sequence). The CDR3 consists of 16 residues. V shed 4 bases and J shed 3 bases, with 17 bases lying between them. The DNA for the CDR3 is TGTGCCAGTAGTAATACAGTGGTCCCTAAGACAGATACGCAGTATTTT. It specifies CASSNTVVPKTDTQYF.

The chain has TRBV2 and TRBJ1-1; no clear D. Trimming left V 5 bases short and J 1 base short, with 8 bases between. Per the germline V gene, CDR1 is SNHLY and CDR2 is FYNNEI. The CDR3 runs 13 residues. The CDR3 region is CASSPRQNTEAFF. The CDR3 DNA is TGTGCCAGCAGTCCCCGACAGAACACTGAAGCTTTCTTT.

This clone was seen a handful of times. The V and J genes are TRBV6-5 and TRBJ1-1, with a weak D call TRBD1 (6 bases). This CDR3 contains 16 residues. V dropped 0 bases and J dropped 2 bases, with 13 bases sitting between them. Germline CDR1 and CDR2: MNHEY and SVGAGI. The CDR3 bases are TGTGCCAGCAGTTACTCAAGGGGACACTTAAACACTGAAGCTTTCTTT. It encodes CASSYSRGHLNTEAFF.

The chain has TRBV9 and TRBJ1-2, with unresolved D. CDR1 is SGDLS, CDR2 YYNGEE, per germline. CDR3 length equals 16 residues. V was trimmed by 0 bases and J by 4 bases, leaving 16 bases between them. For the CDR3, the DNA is TGTGCCAGCAGCGTAGAACAGAACCCTCGGGGCTATGGCTACACCTTC. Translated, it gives CASSVEQNPRGYGYTF.

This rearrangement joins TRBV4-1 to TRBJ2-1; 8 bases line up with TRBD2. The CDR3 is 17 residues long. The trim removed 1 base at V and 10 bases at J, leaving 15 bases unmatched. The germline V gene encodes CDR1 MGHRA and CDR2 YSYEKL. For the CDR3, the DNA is TGCGCCAGCAGCCAAGCTCTCGGACTAGCAGATTTGGGCGAGCAGTTCTTC. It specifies CASSQALGLADLGEQFF.

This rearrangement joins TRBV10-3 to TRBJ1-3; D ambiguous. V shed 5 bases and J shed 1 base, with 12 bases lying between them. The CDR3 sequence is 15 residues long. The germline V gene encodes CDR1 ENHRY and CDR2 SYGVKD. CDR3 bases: TGTGCCATCAGTTTCGCATCGGGGTCTGGAAACACCATATATTTT. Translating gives CAISFASGSGNTIYF.

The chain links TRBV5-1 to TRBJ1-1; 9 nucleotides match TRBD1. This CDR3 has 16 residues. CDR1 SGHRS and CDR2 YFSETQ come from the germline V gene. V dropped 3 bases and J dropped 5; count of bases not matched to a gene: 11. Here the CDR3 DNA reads TGCGCCAGCAGCTATCTCTCGGGACAGGGAAGGACTGAAGCTTTCTTT. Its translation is CASSYLSGQGRTEAFF.

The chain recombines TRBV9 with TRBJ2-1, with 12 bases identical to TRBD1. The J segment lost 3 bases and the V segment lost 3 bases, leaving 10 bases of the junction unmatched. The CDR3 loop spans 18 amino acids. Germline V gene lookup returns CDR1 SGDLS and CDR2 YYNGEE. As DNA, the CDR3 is TGTGCCAGCAGCGCCTCTGGGACAGGGGGCTTCTTCTACAATGAGCAGTTCTTC. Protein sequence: CASSASGTGGFFYNEQFF.

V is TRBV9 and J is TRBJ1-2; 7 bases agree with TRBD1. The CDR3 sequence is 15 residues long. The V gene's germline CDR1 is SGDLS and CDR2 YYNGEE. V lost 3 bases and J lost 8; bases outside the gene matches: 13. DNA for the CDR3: TGTGCCAGCAGCGCAAGCCGACAGGGTATGTGGGGCTACACCTTC. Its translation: CASSASRQGMWGYTF.

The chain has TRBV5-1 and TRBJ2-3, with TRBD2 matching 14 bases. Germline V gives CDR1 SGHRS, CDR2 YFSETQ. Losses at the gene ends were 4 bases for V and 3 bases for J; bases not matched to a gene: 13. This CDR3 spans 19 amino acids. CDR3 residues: CASSDRPTGTSGRTDTQYF. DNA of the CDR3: TGCGCCAGCAGCGATAGACCAACAGGGACTAGCGGGAGAACAGATACGCAGTATTTT.

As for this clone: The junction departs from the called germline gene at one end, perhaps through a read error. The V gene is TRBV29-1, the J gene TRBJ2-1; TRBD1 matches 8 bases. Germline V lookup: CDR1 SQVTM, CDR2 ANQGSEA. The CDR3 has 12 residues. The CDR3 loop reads CSVGIPSGQALF. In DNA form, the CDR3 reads TGCAGCGTTGGGATTCCATCGGGACAGGCTCTCTTC.

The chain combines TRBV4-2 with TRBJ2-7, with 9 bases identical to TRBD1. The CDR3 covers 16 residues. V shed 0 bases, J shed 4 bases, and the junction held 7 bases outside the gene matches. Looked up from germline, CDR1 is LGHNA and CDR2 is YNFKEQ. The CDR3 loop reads CASSQDTGTGSYEQYF. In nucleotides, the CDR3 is TGTGCCAGCAGCCAAGATACGGGGACAGGGTCGTACGAGCAGTACTTC.